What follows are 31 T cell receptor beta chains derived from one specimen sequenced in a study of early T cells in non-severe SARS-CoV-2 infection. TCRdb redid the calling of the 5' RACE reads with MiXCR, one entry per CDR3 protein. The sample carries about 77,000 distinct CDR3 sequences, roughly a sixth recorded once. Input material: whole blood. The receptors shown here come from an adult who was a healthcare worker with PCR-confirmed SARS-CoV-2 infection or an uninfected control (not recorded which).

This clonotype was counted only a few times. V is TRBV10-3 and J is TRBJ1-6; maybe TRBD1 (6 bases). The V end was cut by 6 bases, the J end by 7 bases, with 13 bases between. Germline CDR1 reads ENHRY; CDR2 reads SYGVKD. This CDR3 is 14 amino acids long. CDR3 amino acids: CAISTGTINSPLHF. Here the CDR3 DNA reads TGTGCCATCAGCACCGGGACAATCAATTCACCCCTCCACTTT.

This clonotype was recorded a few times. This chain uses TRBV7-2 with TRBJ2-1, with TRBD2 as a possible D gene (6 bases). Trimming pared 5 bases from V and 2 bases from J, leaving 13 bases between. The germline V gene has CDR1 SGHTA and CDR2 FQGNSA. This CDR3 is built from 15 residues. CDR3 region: CASSRDPGAYNEQFF. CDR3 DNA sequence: TGTGCCAGCAGCAGGGACCCGGGGGCCTACAATGAGCAGTTCTTC.

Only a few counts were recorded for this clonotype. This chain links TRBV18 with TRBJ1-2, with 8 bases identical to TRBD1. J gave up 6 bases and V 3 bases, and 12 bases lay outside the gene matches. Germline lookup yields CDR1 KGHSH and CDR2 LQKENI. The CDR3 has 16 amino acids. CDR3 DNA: TGTGCCAGCTCACCTAGCCTGACAGGGGAAGCAGATGGCTACACCTTC. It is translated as CASSPSLTGEADGYTF.

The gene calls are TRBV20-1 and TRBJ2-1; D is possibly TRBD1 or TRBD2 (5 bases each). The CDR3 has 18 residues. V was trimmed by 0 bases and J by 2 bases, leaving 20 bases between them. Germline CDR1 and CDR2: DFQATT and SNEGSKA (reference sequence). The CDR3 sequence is CSARDRQGRGAPYNEQFF. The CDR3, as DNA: TGCAGTGCTAGAGATCGCCAGGGCCGGGGAGCTCCCTACAATGAGCAGTTCTTC.

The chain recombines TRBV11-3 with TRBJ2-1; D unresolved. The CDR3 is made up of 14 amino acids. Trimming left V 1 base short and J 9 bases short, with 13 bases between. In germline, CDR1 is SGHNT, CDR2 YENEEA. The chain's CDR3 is CASSLGIAYPEQFF. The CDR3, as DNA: TGTGCCAGCAGCTTAGGGATCGCATACCCTGAGCAGTTCTTC.

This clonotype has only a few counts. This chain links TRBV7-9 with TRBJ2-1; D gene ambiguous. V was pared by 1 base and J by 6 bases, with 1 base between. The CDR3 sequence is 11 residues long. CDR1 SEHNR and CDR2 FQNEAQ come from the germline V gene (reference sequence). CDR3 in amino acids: CASSLGNEQFF. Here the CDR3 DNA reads TGTGCCAGCAGCTTAGGCAATGAGCAGTTCTTC.

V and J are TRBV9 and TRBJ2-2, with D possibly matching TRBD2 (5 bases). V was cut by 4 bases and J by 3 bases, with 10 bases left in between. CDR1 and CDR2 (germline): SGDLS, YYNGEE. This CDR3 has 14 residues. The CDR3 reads CASSPRTDTGELFF. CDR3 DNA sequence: TGTGCCAGCAGCCCCCGGACTGACACCGGGGAGCTGTTTTTT.

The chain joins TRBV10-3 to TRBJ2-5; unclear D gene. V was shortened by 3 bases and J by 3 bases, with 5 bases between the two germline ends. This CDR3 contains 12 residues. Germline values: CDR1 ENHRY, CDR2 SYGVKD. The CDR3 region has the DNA TGTGCCATCAGTGAATGGGAAGAGACCCAGTACTTC. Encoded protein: CAISEWEETQYF.

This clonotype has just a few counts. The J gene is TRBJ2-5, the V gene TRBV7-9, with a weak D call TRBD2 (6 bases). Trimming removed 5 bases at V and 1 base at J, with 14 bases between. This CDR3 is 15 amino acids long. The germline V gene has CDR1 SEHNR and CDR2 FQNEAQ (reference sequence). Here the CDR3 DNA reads TGTGCCAGCAGCGGCTTCCAGGGACTCCAAGAGACCCAGTACTTC. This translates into CASSGFQGLQETQYF. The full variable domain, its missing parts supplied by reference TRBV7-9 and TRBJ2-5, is DTGVSQNPRHKITKRGQNVTFRCDPISEHNRLYWYRQTLGQGPEFLTYFQNEAQLEKSRLLSDRFSAERPKGSFSTLEIQRTEQGDSAMYLCASSGFQGLQETQYFGPGTRLLVL.

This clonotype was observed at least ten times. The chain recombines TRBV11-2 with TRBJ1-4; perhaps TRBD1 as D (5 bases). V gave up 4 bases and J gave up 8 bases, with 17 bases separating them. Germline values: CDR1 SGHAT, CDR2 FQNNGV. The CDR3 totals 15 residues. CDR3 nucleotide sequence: TGTGCCAGCAGCTCCGCCGGGGGTTTTAGGGAAAAACTGTTTTTT. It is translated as CASSSAGGFREKLFF.

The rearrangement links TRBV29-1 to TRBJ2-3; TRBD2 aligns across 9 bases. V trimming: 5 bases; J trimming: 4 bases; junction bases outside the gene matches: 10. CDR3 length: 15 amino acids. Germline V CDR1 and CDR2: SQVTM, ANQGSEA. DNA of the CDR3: TGCAGCGTTACCCCTAGCGGGAATAGTCCAGATACGCAGTATTTT. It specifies CSVTPSGNSPDTQYF.

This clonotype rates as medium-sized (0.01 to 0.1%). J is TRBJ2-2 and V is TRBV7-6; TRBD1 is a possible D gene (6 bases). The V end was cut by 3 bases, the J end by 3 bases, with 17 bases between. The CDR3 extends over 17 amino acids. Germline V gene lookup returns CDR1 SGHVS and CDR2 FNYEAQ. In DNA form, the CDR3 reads TGTGCCAGCAGCTTGGCACCCTCAGGGGCTGACACCGGGGAGCTGTTTTTT. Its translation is CASSLAPSGADTGELFF.

As DNA, the CDR3 is TGCAGTGCTAGAGCATTCCAGGGGCGGCCAGATACGCAGTATTTT. It codes for CSARAFQGRPDTQYF. The rearrangement links TRBV20-1 to TRBJ2-3; TRBD1 is a possible D gene (6 bases). V was cut by 1 base and J by 4 bases, with 15 bases left in between. The CDR3 length is 15 residues. CDR1 and CDR2 from the germline V gene are DFQATT and SNEGSKA (reference sequence).

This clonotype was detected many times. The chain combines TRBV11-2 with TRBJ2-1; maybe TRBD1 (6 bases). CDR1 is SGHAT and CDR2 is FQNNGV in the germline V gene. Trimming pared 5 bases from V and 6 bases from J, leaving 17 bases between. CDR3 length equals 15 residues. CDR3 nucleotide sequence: TGTGCCAGCAGCACGATCAGGGGCAGCGGCAATGAGCAGTTCTTC. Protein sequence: CASSTIRGSGNEQFF.

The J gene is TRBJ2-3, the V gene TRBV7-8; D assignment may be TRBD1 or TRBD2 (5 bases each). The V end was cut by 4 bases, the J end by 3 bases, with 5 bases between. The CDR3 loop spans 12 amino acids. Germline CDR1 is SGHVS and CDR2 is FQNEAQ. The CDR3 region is CASSWGTDTQYF. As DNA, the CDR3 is TGTGCCAGCAGCTGGGGGACAGATACGCAGTATTTT.

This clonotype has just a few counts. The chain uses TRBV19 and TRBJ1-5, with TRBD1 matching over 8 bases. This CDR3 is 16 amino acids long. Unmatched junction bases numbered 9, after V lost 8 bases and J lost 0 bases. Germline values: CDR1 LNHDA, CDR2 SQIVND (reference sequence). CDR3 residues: CASRVDRAYSNQPQHF. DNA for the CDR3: TGTGCCAGTCGGGTGGACAGGGCGTATAGCAATCAGCCCCAGCATTTT. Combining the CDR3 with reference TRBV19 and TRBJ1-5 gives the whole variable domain DGGITQSPKYLFRKEGQNVTLSCEQNLNHDAMYWYRQDPGQGLRLIYYSQIVNDFQKGDIAEGYSVSREKKESFPLTVTSAQKNPTAFYLCASRVDRAYSNQPQHFGDGTRLSIL.

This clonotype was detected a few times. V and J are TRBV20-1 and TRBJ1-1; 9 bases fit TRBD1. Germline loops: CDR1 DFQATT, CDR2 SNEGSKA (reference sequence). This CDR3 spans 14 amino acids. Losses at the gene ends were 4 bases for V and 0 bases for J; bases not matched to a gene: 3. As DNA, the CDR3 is TGCAGTGCTAAAGACAGGGGGATGAACACTGAAGCTTTCTTT. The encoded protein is CSAKDRGMNTEAFF.

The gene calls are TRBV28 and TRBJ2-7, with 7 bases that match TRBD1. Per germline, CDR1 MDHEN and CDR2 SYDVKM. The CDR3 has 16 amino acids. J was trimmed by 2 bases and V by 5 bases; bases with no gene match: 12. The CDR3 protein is CASSPPTGTATYEQYF. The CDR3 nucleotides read TGTGCCAGCAGTCCCCCCACCGGGACAGCCACCTACGAGCAGTACTTC.

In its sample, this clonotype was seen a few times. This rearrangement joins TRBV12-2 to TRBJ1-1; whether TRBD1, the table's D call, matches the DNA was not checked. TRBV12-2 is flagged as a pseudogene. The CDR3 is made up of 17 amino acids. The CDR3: CASRPRTEANMNTEAFF. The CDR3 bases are TGTGCAAGTCGCCCTCGGACAGAGGCCAACATGAACACTGAAGCTTTCTTT.

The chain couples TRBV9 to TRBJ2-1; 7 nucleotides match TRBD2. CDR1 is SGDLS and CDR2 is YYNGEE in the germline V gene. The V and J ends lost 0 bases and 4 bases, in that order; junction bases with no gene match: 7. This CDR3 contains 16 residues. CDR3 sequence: CASSVGWASGYNEQFF. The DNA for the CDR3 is TGTGCCAGCAGCGTAGGTTGGGCTAGCGGTTACAATGAGCAGTTCTTC.

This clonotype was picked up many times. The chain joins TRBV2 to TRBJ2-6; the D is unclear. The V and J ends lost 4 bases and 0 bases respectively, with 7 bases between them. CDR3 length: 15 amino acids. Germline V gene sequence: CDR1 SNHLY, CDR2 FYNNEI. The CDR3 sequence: CASSARSSGANVLTF. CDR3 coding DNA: TGTGCCAGCAGTGCCCGAAGCTCTGGGGCCAACGTCCTGACTTTC.

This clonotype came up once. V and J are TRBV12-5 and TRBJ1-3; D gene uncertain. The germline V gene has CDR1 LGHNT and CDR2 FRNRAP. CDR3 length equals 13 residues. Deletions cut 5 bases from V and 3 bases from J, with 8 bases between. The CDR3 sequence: CASGTSVGNTIYF. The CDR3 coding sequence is TGTGCTAGTGGTACCAGCGTTGGAAACACCATATATTTT.

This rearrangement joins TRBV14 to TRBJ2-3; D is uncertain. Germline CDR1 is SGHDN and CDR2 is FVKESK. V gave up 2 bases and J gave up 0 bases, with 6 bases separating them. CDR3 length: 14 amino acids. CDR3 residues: CASSQLSSTDTQYF. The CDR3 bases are TGTGCCAGCAGCCAACTTAGTAGCACAGATACGCAGTATTTT.

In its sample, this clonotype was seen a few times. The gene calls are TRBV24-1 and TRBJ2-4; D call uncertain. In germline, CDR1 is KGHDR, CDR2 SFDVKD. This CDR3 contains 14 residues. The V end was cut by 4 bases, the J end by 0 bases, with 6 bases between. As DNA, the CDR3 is TGTGCCACCAGTGACCCATTAGCCAAAAACATTCAGTACTTC. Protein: CATSDPLAKNIQYF.

The CDR3 here is CASSEETGASYTF. In DNA, the CDR3 is TGTGCCAGCAGTGAAGAGACAGGGGCAAGCTACACCTTC. The rearrangement links TRBV6-4 to TRBJ1-2; 8 nucleotides line up with TRBD1. This CDR3 is built from 13 residues. The junction had 6 bases not matched to a gene; V was cut back by 3 bases and J by 9 bases. Per germline, CDR1 MRHNA and CDR2 SNTAGT.

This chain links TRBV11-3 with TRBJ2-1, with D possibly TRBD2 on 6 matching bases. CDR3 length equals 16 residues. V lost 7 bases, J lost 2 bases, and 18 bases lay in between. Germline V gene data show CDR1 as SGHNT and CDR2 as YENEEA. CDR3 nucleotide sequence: TGTGCCAGCACCACCTTATCGGGAGCCCCCTACAATGAGCAGTTCTTC. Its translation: CASTTLSGAPYNEQFF.

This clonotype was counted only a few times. CDR3 sequence reads: CSARDSGTPKGSNQPQHF. The CDR3 bases are TGCAGTGCTAGAGATTCCGGGACACCCAAAGGTAGCAATCAGCCCCAGCATTTT. The rearrangement links TRBV20-1 to TRBJ1-5; tentative D call: TRBD1 (6 bases). V lost 0 bases, J lost 0 bases, and 18 bases lay in between. The CDR3 has 18 residues. The germline V gene encodes CDR1 DFQATT and CDR2 SNEGSKA (reference sequence).

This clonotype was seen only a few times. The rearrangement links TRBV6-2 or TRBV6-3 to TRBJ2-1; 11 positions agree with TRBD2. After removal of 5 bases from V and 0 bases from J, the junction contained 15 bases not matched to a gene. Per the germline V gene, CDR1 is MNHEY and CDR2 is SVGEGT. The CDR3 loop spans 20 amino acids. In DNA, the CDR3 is TGTGCCAGCAGTCCTACTAGCGGGAGCCTTGAAACGAACTCCTACAATGAGCAGTTCTTC. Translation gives CASSPTSGSLETNSYNEQFF.

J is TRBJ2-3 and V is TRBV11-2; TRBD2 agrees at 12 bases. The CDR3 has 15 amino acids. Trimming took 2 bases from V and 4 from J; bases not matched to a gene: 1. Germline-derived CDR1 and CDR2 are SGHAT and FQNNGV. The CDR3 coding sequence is TGTGCCAGCAGCTTACTAGCGGGAGGGCCAGATACGCAGTATTTT. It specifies CASSLLAGGPDTQYF.

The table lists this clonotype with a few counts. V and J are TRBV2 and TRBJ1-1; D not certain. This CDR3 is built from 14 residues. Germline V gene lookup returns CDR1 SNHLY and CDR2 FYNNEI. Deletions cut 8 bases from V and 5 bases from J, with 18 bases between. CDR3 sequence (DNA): TGTGCCAGCGGATCCCTAAAGGGAGGAACTGAAGCTTTCTTT. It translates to CASGSLKGGTEAFF. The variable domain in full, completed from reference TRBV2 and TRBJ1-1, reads EPEVTQTPSHQVTQMGQEVILRCVPISNHLYFYWYRQILGQKVEFLVSFYNNEISEKSEIFDDQFSVERPDGSNFTLKIRSTKLEDSAMYFCASGSLKGGTEAFFGQGTRLTVV.

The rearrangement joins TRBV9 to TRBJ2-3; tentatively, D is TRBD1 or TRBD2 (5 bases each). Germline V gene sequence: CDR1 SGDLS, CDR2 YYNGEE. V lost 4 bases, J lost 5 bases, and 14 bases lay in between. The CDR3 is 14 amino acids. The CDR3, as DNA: TGTGCCAGCAGCCTAAGTCGGGGCCGAGATACGCAGTATTTT. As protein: CASSLSRGRDTQYF. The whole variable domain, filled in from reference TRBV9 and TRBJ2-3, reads DSGVTQTPKHLITATGQRVTLRCSPRSGDLSVYWYQQSLDQGLQFLIQYYNGEERAKGNILERFSAQQFPDLHSELNLSSLELGDSALYFCASSLSRGRDTQYFGPGTRLTVL.